One sample yielded the 2 T cell receptor beta chains listed below, sequenced in a study of beta chain features in type 1 diabetes. Of the isolated RNA, all was reverse transcribed, and so the sequenced material was expressed TCRB transcripts. Assay used: immunoSEQ multiplex PCR; TCRdb lists only in-frame clones, some missing. The sample holds some 60,000 clones, about three fifths seen once. Material: Tregs from blood. These receptors were collected from a woman younger than 30 in good health.

As DNA, the CDR3 is TGTGCCAGCAGGGCAGGGAACAATGAGCAGTTCTTC. It specifies CASRAGNNEQFF. J is TRBJ2-1 and V is TRBV2; a weak D match, TRBD1 (5 bases). The CDR3 has 12 residues. Germline V CDR1 and CDR2: SNHLY, FYNNEI. Trimming stripped 6 bases from V and 5 bases from J, with 8 bases between.

This sequence joins TRBV7-2 and TRBJ2-7; D unresolved. Germline V CDR1 and CDR2: SGHTA, FQGNSA. Deletions cut 4 bases from V and 7 bases from J, with 11 bases between. The CDR3 contains 12 residues. The CDR3 protein is CASSSTLREQYF. The CDR3 DNA reads as TGTGCCAGCAGCTCGACCTTGAGGGAGCAGTACTTC.